The rows below give T cell receptor beta chains drawn from one sample of a study of blood T cell repertoires in COVID-19. Sequenced by immunoSEQ multiplex PCR; TCRdb stores in-frame clones only, minus some. The repertoire holds a few hundred thousand clones, with roughly 80% as singletons. Specimen: PBMCs or T cells enriched from blood (not recorded which). The source of these receptors is a man aged 25-40 years with acute COVID-19. Each CDR3 is given with its conserved first and last residue. The D gene is left open where the match is weak. Not all rows give a size; the values are once, few, many and, for expanded clones, a class.

>TRBV3-1/TRBV3-2|TRBJ2-5|TRBD2|.
CASSQPGLAGETQYF
TGTGCCAGCAGCCAACCGGGACTAGCGGGAGAGACCCAGTACTTC
>TRBV6-5|TRBJ1-4|.|.
CASSPQGSEKLFF
TGTGCCAGCAGTCCGCAGGGGAGTGAAAAACTGTTTTTT
>TRBV6-1|TRBJ2-3|.|.
CASRGFQGDTQYF
TGTGCCAGCAGGGGATTTCAGGGAGATACGCAGTATTTT
>TRBV30|TRBJ1-2|TRBD1|.
CAWTGTGSLSGGYTF
TGTGCCTGGACCGGGACAGGATCTCTTTCTGGCGGCTACACCTTC
>TRBV6-5|TRBJ1-1|TRBD1|.
CASTSGQGNAEAFF
TGTGCCAGCACCTCGGGACAGGGGAACGCTGAAGCTTTCTTT
>TRBV29-1|TRBJ2-5|TRBD1|.
CSVDRTGMETQYF
TGCAGCGTTGACCGGACAGGGATGGAGACCCAGTACTTC
>TRBV7-4|TRBJ2-4|TRBD1|.
CASSLEGGTGVNIQYF
TGTGCCAGCAGCTTAGAGGGCGGGACAGGGGTTAACATTCAGTACTTC
>TRBV7-2|TRBJ2-1|.|.
CASSLAGFSVYNEQFF
TGTGCCAGCAGCTTAGCCGGTTTTAGTGTCTACAATGAGCAGTTCTTC
>TRBV27|TRBJ1-2|.|.
CASSFQGPYGYTF
TGTGCCAGCAGTTTTCAGGGGCCCTATGGCTACACCTTC
>TRBV3-1/TRBV3-2|TRBJ1-1|TRBD1|.
CASSQTGSITEAFF
TGTGCCAGCAGCCAGACAGGGTCGATCACTGAAGCTTTCTTT
>TRBV5-1|TRBJ2-3|.|few
CASSLRGLSTDTQYF
TGCGCCAGCAGCTTGCGAGGACTTAGCACAGATACGCAGTATTTT
>TRBV29-1|TRBJ1-1|.|few
CSVGQNTEAFF
TGCAGCGTAGGACAGAACACTGAAGCTTTCTTT
>TRBV18|TRBJ1-2|.|.
CASSPDRDGYTF
TGTGCCAGCTCCCCCGACAGAGATGGCTACACCTTC
>TRBV4-3|TRBJ2-1|TRBD2|.
CASSQGPLAGGPQFF
TGCGCCAGCAGCCAAGGCCCACTAGCGGGAGGCCCACAGTTCTTC
>TRBV18|TRBJ1-1|.|.
CASSPDRQLEAFF
TGTGCCAGCTCACCCGACAGGCAACTTGAAGCTTTCTTT
>TRBV5-4|TRBJ2-2|TRBD1|.
CASTRDRGTGELFF
TGTGCCAGCACCCGGGACAGGGGCACCGGGGAGCTGTTTTTT
>TRBV3-1/TRBV3-2|TRBJ1-2|TRBD1|.
CASSPSRQGSTYGYTF
TGTGCCAGCAGCCCCTCCCGACAGGGGAGTACCTATGGCTACACCTTC
>TRBV12-3/TRBV12-4|TRBJ1-3|.|.
CASSQGSGNTIYF
TGTGCCAGCAGCCAGGGTTCTGGAAACACCATATATTTT
>TRBV5-1|TRBJ1-2|TRBD1|.
CASSSTGRGGYTF
TGTGCCAGCAGCTCGACAGGGAGAGGTGGCTACACCTTC
>TRBV7-8|TRBJ1-5|TRBD1|.
CASSPNRGEQPQHF
TGTGCCAGCAGCCCCAACAGGGGGGAGCAGCCCCAGCATTTT
>TRBV4-1|TRBJ2-5|TRBD1|few
CASSQEMSGGQETQYF
TGCGCCAGCAGCCAAGAGATGTCAGGGGGCCAAGAGACCCAGTACTTC
>TRBV4-1|TRBJ1-6|TRBD1|few
CASSHPPGGSPNNSPLHF
TGCGCCAGCAGCCATCCCCCAGGGGGAAGTCCGAACAATTCACCCCTCCACTTT
>TRBV5-4|TRBJ2-3|.|.
CASSPMGSATQYF
TGTGCCAGCAGTCCCATGGGCAGTGCTACGCAGTATTTT
>TRBV11-2|TRBJ1-2|TRBD1|.
CASSQGATGNGYTF
TGTGCCAGCAGCCAAGGAGCGACAGGGAATGGCTACACCTTC
>TRBV15|TRBJ1-1|.|few
CATRFMLNTEAFF
TGTGCCACCAGGTTCATGTTGAACACTGAAGCTTTCTTT
>TRBV11-2|TRBJ2-5|TRBD2|.
CASTPRAGSGTLQETQYF
TGTGCCAGCACCCCGAGGGCGGGTAGCGGGACTCTTCAAGAGACCCAGTACTTC
>TRBV27|TRBJ2-1|TRBD2|few
CASSRQGTSGRFEQFF
TGTGCCAGCAGTCGGCAAGGGACTAGCGGGAGATTCGAGCAGTTCTTC
>TRBV9|TRBJ2-3|.|once
CASSVGSARATDTQYF
TGTGCCAGCAGCGTAGGCTCCGCGAGAGCCACAGATACGCAGTATTTT
>TRBV2|TRBJ2-4|TRBD2|.
CASSELAAPLF
TGTGCCAGCAGTGAGCTAGCGGCCCCTCTCTTC
>TRBV18|TRBJ1-1|.|few
CASSPSAQAEAFF
TGTGCCAGCTCACCATCTGCACAGGCTGAAGCTTTCTTT
>TRBV6-1|TRBJ1-1|.|.
CASSEAQGIGTEAFF
TGTGCCAGCAGTGAAGCGCAGGGGATCGGCACTGAAGCTTTCTTT
>TRBV5-8|TRBJ2-3|.|few
CASSFFRAQYF
TGTGCCAGCAGCTTTTTCAGGGCGCAGTATTTT
>TRBV19|TRBJ2-5|.|.
CASSISRGGGNQETQYF
TGTGCCAGTAGTATCTCCAGGGGCGGGGGTAACCAAGAGACCCAGTACTTC
>TRBV19|TRBJ1-6|TRBD1|.
CASRTGDASPLHF
TGTGCCAGTAGGACAGGGGACGCTTCACCCCTCCACTTT
>TRBV28|TRBJ2-1|TRBD2|.
CASSPPGTSANEQFF
TGTGCCAGCAGTCCACCCGGGACTAGCGCAAATGAGCAGTTCTTC
>TRBV2|TRBJ2-2|.|.
CASSDRGGDPGELFF
TGTGCCAGCAGTGACAGGGGAGGGGATCCCGGGGAGCTGTTTTTT
>TRBV2|TRBJ1-5|.|.
CASKRQDSNQPQHF
TGTGCCAGCAAAAGACAGGATAGCAATCAGCCCCAGCATTTT
>TRBV6-5|TRBJ2-5|.|.
CASSNRDSQETQYF
TGTGCCAGCAGTAACCGGGACTCCCAAGAGACCCAGTACTTC
>TRBV7-2|TRBJ1-2|TRBD1|.
CASSQGQGSRYTF
TGTGCCAGCAGTCAGGGACAGGGGAGTCGCTACACCTTC